Below are 13 T cell receptor beta chains sequenced from a single sample in a study of blood T cell repertoires in COVID-19. The data were produced by immunoSEQ multiplex PCR, yet TCRdb's version contains in-frame clones alone and is incomplete. The repertoire holds about 250,000 clones, over 75% seen once, with more than 4.5% in the top ten. Input material: peripheral blood. The source of these receptors is a man aged 45-65 years with COVID-19, enrolled during active disease.

The chain is built from TRBV7-9 and TRBJ2-7, with 16 bases fitting TRBD2. V shed 5 bases and J 6 bases; nucleotides not matched to a gene: 13. CDR1 is SEHNR, CDR2 FQNEAQ, per germline (reference sequence). The CDR3 runs to 18 residues. The CDR3 region is CASSPTPGLAGGRFEQYF. CDR3 coding DNA: TGTGCCAGCAGCCCCACTCCGGGACTAGCGGGGGGGCGGTTCGAGCAGTACTTC. Based on the CDR3 plus reference TRBV7-9 and TRBJ2-7, the full variable domain is DTGVSQNPRHKITKRGQNVTFRCDPISEHNRLYWYRQTLGQGPEFLTYFQNEAQLEKSRLLSDRFSAERPKGSFSTLEIQRTEQGDSAMYLCASSPTPGLAGGRFEQYFGPGTRLTVT.

This clone was recorded only once. The genes are TRBV12-3 or TRBV12-4 and TRBJ2-7; TRBD2 is a possible D gene (6 bases). The CDR3 consists of 13 residues. Deletions cut 8 bases from V and 0 bases from J, with 11 bases between. The CDR3 coding sequence is TGTGCCAGCGGGAGGCGGTCCTCCTACGAGCAGTACTTC. Its protein product is CASGRRSSYEQYF.

The chain joins TRBV23-1 to TRBJ1-3, with D tentatively TRBD1 (5 bases). TRBV23-1 is labeled an ORF, and its function is uncertain. Between the trimmed V and J ends, which lost 4 bases and 4 bases, there was a span of 17 bases. CDR3 length equals 16 residues. CDR3 residues: CASSPKEVKGGNTIYF. The CDR3 DNA is TGCGCCAGCAGTCCCAAAGAGGTCAAGGGGGGAAACACCATATATTTT.

This clone occurred once. The chain is built from TRBV5-1 and TRBJ2-7, with D perhaps TRBD1 (7 bases). In germline, CDR1 is SGHRS, CDR2 YFSETQ. This CDR3 spans 13 amino acids. Trimming stripped 3 bases from V and 4 bases from J, with 11 bases between. CDR3 loop: CASSWGDRYEQYF. The CDR3, as DNA: TGCGCCAGCAGCTGGGGGGACAGATACGAGCAGTACTTC.

The genes are TRBV7-3 and TRBJ1-1; D uncertain. Trimming stripped 6 bases from V and 0 bases from J, with 11 bases between. Germline lookup yields CDR1 SGHTA and CDR2 FQGTGA. CDR3 length equals 14 residues. The CDR3 nucleotides read TGTGCCAGCAGTTCTGAGCCCTTGAACACTGAAGCTTTCTTT. Translating gives CASSSEPLNTEAFF.

The V and J genes are TRBV5-4 and TRBJ2-5; maybe TRBD2 (5 bases). Germline V gene lookup returns CDR1 SGHNT and CDR2 YYREEE (reference sequence). This CDR3 is 15 amino acids long. V was cut by 4 bases and J by 3 bases, with 16 bases left in between. For the CDR3, the DNA is TGTGCCAGCAGCCCGGGAATCGGACTGGAAGAGACCCAGTACTTC. It codes for CASSPGIGLEETQYF.

The chain joins TRBV7-9 to TRBJ2-1; TRBD2 matches at 9 bases. Germline V gene data show CDR1 as SEHNR and CDR2 as FQNEAQ (reference sequence). After removal of 2 bases from V and 7 bases from J, the junction contained 12 bases not matched to a gene. The CDR3 sequence is 17 residues long. DNA for the CDR3: TGTGCCAGCAGCTTACCTCTTCGCGGGGGGGCTGATAATGAGCAGTTCTTC. Translating it yields CASSLPLRGGADNEQFF.

This clone appeared once. The gene calls are TRBV10-3 and TRBJ2-3; D remains unclear. The V end was cut by 10 bases, the J end by 2 bases, with 13 bases between. CDR3 size: 13 residues. Germline values: CDR1 ENHRY, CDR2 SYGVKD. As DNA, the CDR3 is TGTGCCAGGGCATCACAATCCACAGATACGCAGTATTTT. This encodes CARASQSTDTQYF.

The CDR3 region has the DNA TGCGCCAGCAGCCAAGATAAGGTGACAGGTGTTTCCTACGAGCAGTACTTC. This gives the protein CASSQDKVTGVSYEQYF. The chain is built from TRBV4-1 and TRBJ2-7; a weak D match, TRBD1 (6 bases). This CDR3 has 17 residues. Germline V gene data show CDR1 as MGHRA and CDR2 as YSYEKL. V shed 0 bases and J shed 1 base, with 16 bases lying between them.

The rearrangement joins TRBV27 to TRBJ1-2; 8 bases are a match to TRBD1. V dropped 5 bases and J dropped 2; count of bases not matched to a gene: 7. The CDR3 loop spans 15 amino acids. Germline V lookup: CDR1 MNHEY, CDR2 SMNVEV (reference sequence). For the CDR3, the DNA is TGTGCCAGCAGTGCGACAGGGGTCCCAAACTATGGCTACACCTTC. Amino acid sequence: CASSATGVPNYGYTF.

Only a few counts were recorded for this clone. The V and J genes are TRBV7-9 and TRBJ2-5; possibly TRBD1 for D (6 bases). The CDR3 contains 14 residues. The germline CDR1 and CDR2 sequences are SEHNR and FQNEAQ (reference sequence). V was cut by 6 bases and J by 4 bases, with 15 bases left in between. The DNA for the CDR3 is TGTGCCAGCAGTCAGGGGCCTCCGAGAGAGACCCAGTACTTC. This sequence encodes CASSQGPPRETQYF.

The genes are TRBV6-5 and TRBJ1-2; D gene uncertain. Per the germline V gene, CDR1 is MNHEY and CDR2 is SVGAGI. Between the trimmed V and J ends, which lost 6 bases and 1 base, there was a span of 9 bases. The CDR3 sequence is 13 residues long. The CDR3 is CASRAANNYGYTF. The CDR3 DNA reads as TGTGCCAGCAGAGCGGCCAATAACTATGGCTACACCTTC.

The genes are TRBV19 and TRBJ2-7, with 9 bases that match TRBD1. The CDR3 consists of 15 residues. The germline gives CDR1 LNHDA, CDR2 SQIVND (reference sequence). The V segment lost 5 bases and the J segment 3 bases; nucleotides outside the gene matches: 8. CDR3 sequence: CASSSSGTGLYEQYF. The DNA of the CDR3 is TGTGCCAGTAGTTCCTCCGGGACAGGGCTCTACGAGCAGTACTTC.